This TCR beta chain was obtained from a study of blood T cell repertoires in COVID-19. Study-wide context: Italy, Spain and the United States were the sources of the convalescent and acute COVID-19 samples. The cDNA or gDNA used as material had been derived from T cells, B-cell-depleted T cells, or PBMCs.

Authors' methods: By means of reference gene primer amplification, nucleated cell counts were estimated. The method was immunoSEQ multiplex PCR; TCRdb's version includes in-frame clones alone and lacks a portion of them. V and J calls and clone size follow that table, whereas D and trimming were derived from the DNA. This table holds around 500,000 clones, 80% to 90% found once. Germline-derived CDR1 and CDR2 are GTSNPN and SVGIG (reference sequence). This CDR3 region has 12 residues. The V and J ends lost 8 bases and 3 bases respectively, with 10 bases between them. The chain couples TRBV30 to TRBJ1-4; tentatively, D is TRBD1 (6 bases). The sample consisted of peripheral blood. This sequence originates from a human donor in a cohort sampled during active COVID-19. The CDR3 is CASGGPNEKLFF. The CDR3 DNA sequence: TGTGCCAGTGGGGGCCCTAATGAAAAACTGTTTTTT.